This T cell receptor beta chain originates from a study of synovial regulatory T cells in juvenile arthritis. Findings and caveats of the study: Blood Treg cells that were inflammation-associated showed lower TCR diversity than other blood Treg cells.

Patients were aged median approximately 12 years with disease lasting median 7 years. Regarding this clone: Antigen specificity is unknown.

Libraries were prepared by immunoSEQ multiplex PCR; TCRdb keeps only in-frame clonotypes and omits some of them. This specimen shows 10,000 or so clones; the ten leading clones hold approximately 1%. The CDR3 loop spans 12 amino acids. DNA is not on record. Per germline, CDR1 SNHLY and CDR2 FYNNEI. The chain employs TRBV2 and TRBJ1-2; without DNA, the TCRdb call of TRBD1 cannot be checked. The sequencing input was Treg cells from blood. The subset: remaining (HLA-DR-negative) circulating blood Treg cells. The receptor comes from a donor aged 2 to 35 with juvenile idiopathic arthritis. The chain's CDR3 is CASSLTQGGYTF.